The 17 T cell receptor beta chains in this list originate from one sample, sequenced in a study of T cell repertoires in cytomegalovirus infection. Antigens of these TCRs are unknown. TCRdb used MiXCR to reprocess the reads, holding one entry per CDR3 protein. The sample consists of under 450,000 distinct CDR3 sequences, about 35% of them appearing once. Sequencing used cultured PBMCs, obtained from culture after CMV antigen stimulation. All receptors derive from a human donor in good health (CMV status not recorded). Some clones in this sample may be carry-over from other donors' samples.

This clonotype occurred a few times. This chain connects TRBV12-3 or TRBV12-4 to TRBJ2-1; TRBD1 agrees at 9 bases. J was trimmed by 7 bases and V by 4 bases; bases with no gene match: 11. CDR3 size: 16 residues. The CDR3 sequence: CASSYSTGGGGNEQFF. CDR3 bases: TGTGCCAGCAGTTACTCGACAGGGGGTGGAGGGAATGAGCAGTTCTTC.

The chain combines TRBV7-8 with TRBJ2-7; weak D call: TRBD1 (6 bases). The CDR3 has 15 amino acids. CDR1 is SGHVS, CDR2 FQNEAQ, per germline. The V and J ends lost 5 bases and 6 bases respectively, with 20 bases between them. CDR3 bases: TGTGCCAGCAGCACCGGACAGCCCTTGGGGAGCGAGCAGTACTTC. Amino acid sequence: CASSTGQPLGSEQYF.

The J gene is TRBJ1-1, the V gene TRBV11-1, with D perhaps matching TRBD1 (5 bases). Between the trimmed V and J ends, which lost 3 bases and 0 bases, there was a span of 8 bases. CDR3 length: 14 residues. The V gene's germline CDR1 is SGHAT and CDR2 FQDESV (reference sequence). CDR3 coding DNA: TGTGCCAGCAGCTTTGGGGCCATGAACACTGAAGCTTTCTTT. Amino acids: CASSFGAMNTEAFF.

This clonotype occurred many times. The rearrangement joins TRBV7-2 to TRBJ2-1, with unresolved D. Germline lookup yields CDR1 SGHTA and CDR2 FQGNSA. CDR3 length: 13 amino acids. The V and J ends lost 0 bases and 8 bases respectively, with 8 bases between them. DNA for the CDR3: TGTGCCAGCAGCTTAGCCCGGCCCGATGAGCAGTTCTTC. Translated, it gives CASSLARPDEQFF.

This clonotype occurred many times. The chain joins TRBV6-5 to TRBJ2-3; TRBD2 agrees at 11 bases. Germline CDR1 MNHEY, CDR2 SVGAGI. The CDR3 sequence is 17 residues long. V was pared by 5 bases and J by 0 bases, with 7 bases of the junction left unmatched. The CDR3, as DNA: TGTGCCAGCAGTCCTCGAACTAGCGGGGGTAGCACAGATACGCAGTATTTT. Translating gives CASSPRTSGGSTDTQYF.

The genes are TRBV28 and TRBJ2-7; perhaps TRBD2 as D (6 bases). This CDR3 is 14 amino acids long. Trimming removed 2 bases from V and 9 bases from J, with 17 bases in between. Germline V gene data show CDR1 as MDHEN and CDR2 as SYDVKM. The CDR3 protein is CASSLHPETRGQYF. CDR3 DNA: TGTGCCAGCAGTTTACATCCAGAGACTAGAGGGCAGTACTTC.

The V and J genes are TRBV12-3 or TRBV12-4 and TRBJ2-3; the match to TRBD2 covers 9 bases. The CDR3 consists of 15 residues. The J segment lost 6 bases and the V segment lost 7 bases, leaving 11 bases of the junction unmatched. CDR3 bases: TGTGCCAGCATCCTGCGGGTAGCGGGAGCTGATACGCAGTATTTT. It codes for CASILRVAGADTQYF.

This clonotype was counted between two and nine times. The rearrangement links TRBV7-6 to TRBJ2-1, with D perhaps matching TRBD1 (5 bases). Looked up from germline, CDR1 is SGHVS and CDR2 is FNYEAQ. V was clipped by 4 bases and J by 0 bases, with 16 bases between them. The CDR3 spans 17 residues. The CDR3: CASSSPWGANSYNEQFF. The CDR3 DNA is TGTGCCAGCAGCTCCCCCTGGGGCGCCAACTCCTACAATGAGCAGTTCTTC.

The chain recombines TRBV20-1 with TRBJ1-1, with D unclear. CDR3 length: 14 residues. Per germline, CDR1 DFQATT and CDR2 SNEGSKA (reference sequence). V was cut by 0 bases and J by 0 bases, with 8 bases left in between. CDR3 loop: CSARDPGLNTEAFF. CDR3 coding DNA: TGCAGTGCTAGAGATCCAGGTTTGAACACTGAAGCTTTCTTT.

This clonotype has just one count. This sequence joins TRBV7-2 and TRBJ2-1, with no clear D. The CDR3 has 12 residues. With 1 base removed from V and 9 bases from J, the gap between germline ends came to 7 bases. Germline CDR1 is SGHTA and CDR2 is FQGNSA. As DNA, the CDR3 is TGTGCCAGCAGCTTAGGGGCAGGTGAGCAGTTCTTC. Residues: CASSLGAGEQFF.

This clonotype was recorded at least ten times. The CDR3 DNA sequence: TGCAGTGCTAGCGGTTTCCTAGCGCAAGAGACCCAGTACTTC. Protein sequence: CSASGFLAQETQYF. This chain connects TRBV20-1 to TRBJ2-5; a possible D gene is TRBD2 (6 bases). This CDR3 is built from 14 residues. V lost 3 bases and J 2 bases, leaving 13 bases between the germline ends. Germline CDR1 is DFQATT and CDR2 is SNEGSKA (reference sequence).

The rearrangement links TRBV11-3 to TRBJ2-6; possible D gene TRBD1, 6 bases. The CDR3 consists of 18 residues. Germline V lookup: CDR1 SGHNT, CDR2 YENEEA. V was cut by 4 bases and J by 0 bases, with 16 bases left in between. DNA for the CDR3: TGTGCCAGCAGCTCTTCCGGGACAACTACCTCTGGGGCCAACGTCCTGACTTTC. This translates into CASSSSGTTTSGANVLTF.

The gene calls are TRBV7-2 and TRBJ2-2; D gene unclear. The CDR3 runs 13 residues. Germline CDR1 SGHTA, CDR2 FQGNSA. With 4 bases removed from V and 2 bases from J, the gap between germline ends came to 5 bases. The CDR3 region is CASSSINTGELFF. CDR3 bases: TGTGCCAGCAGCTCTATCAACACCGGGGAGCTGTTTTTT. The full variable domain, rest sourced from reference TRBV7-2 and TRBJ2-2, is GAGVSQSPSNKVTEKGKDVELRCDPISGHTALYWYRQSLGQGLEFLIYFQGNSAPDKSGLPSDRFSAERTGGSVSTLTIQRTQQEDSAVYLCASSSINTGELFFGEGSRLTVL.

This chain connects TRBV30 to TRBJ2-7; 7 bases line up with TRBD2. The germline gives CDR1 GTSNPN, CDR2 SVGIG (reference sequence). The CDR3 has 14 residues. Losses at the gene ends were 4 bases for V and 0 bases for J; bases not matched to a gene: 6. The CDR3 loop is CAWKPSGTSYEQYF. The CDR3, as DNA: TGTGCCTGGAAACCCAGCGGGACCTCCTACGAGCAGTACTTC.

This clonotype was seen a few times. This chain links TRBV12-3 or TRBV12-4 with TRBJ2-3; 12 bases map to TRBD1. After removal of 0 bases from V and 3 bases from J, the junction contained 4 bases not matched to a gene. The CDR3 is 17 amino acids. CDR3 amino acids: CASSLAVGQGATDTQYF. The CDR3 DNA sequence: TGTGCCAGCAGTTTAGCTGTGGGACAGGGGGCTACAGATACGCAGTATTTT.

The rearrangement joins TRBV15 to TRBJ2-3, with a weak D call TRBD1 (6 bases). The V end lost 0 bases, the J end lost 4 bases, and 8 bases lay between the germline ends. The CDR3 sequence is 14 residues long. Germline CDR1 is LNHNV and CDR2 is YYDKDF (reference sequence). CDR3 sequence (DNA): TGTGCCACCAGCAGAGACAGGGGCCCAGATACGCAGTATTTT. This encodes CATSRDRGPDTQYF.

The J gene is TRBJ1-5, the V gene TRBV7-9; 9 nucleotides line up with TRBD1. The CDR3 is 15 amino acids. With 5 bases clipped from V and 7 bases from J, the junction kept 9 bases outside the gene matches. Germline V gene sequence: CDR1 SEHNR, CDR2 FQNEAQ (reference sequence). The CDR3 DNA reads TGTGCCAGCAGCATTACAGGGGGCGAGGGACAGCCCCAGCATTTT. Its protein product is CASSITGGEGQPQHF.